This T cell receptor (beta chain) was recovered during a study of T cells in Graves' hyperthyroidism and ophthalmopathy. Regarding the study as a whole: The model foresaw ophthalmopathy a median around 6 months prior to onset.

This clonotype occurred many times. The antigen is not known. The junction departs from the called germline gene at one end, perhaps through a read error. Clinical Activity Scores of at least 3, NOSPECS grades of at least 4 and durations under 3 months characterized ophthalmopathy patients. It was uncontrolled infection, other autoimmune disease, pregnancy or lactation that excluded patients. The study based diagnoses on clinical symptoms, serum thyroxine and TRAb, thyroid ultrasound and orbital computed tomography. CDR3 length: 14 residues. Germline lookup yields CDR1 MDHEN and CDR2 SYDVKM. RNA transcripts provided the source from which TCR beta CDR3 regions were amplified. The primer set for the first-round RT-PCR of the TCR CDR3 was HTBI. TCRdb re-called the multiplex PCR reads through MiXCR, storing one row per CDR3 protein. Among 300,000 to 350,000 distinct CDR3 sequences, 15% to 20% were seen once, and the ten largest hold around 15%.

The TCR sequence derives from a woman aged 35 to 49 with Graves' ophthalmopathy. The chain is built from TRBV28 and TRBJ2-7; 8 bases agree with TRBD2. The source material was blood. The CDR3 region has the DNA TGTGCAAGCAAGGCGGGAGGCCTCTCCTACGAGCAGTACTTC. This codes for CASKAGGLSYEQYF.